This T cell receptor beta chain was documented in a study of cytomegalovirus exposure and HLA in healthy donors. Germline V gives CDR1 SGHTA, CDR2 FQGNSA. The CDR3 runs to 13 residues. Trimming took 5 bases from V and 6 from J, leaving 14 bases between them. For this clone: Its antigen is unidentified.

Method: immunoSEQ multiplex PCR; TCRdb's copy keeps in-frame clones and lacks some. The sample contains some 240,000 clones, approximately 86% of which appear only once. The study drew the donors from its roughly 120-subject validation cohort, separate from the approximately 670-subject first cohort. Study outcomes and limitations: The study recorded about 150 TCR beta chains that were cytomegalovirus-associated.

The sequenced material came from PBMCs. The chain carries TRBV7-2 and TRBJ2-7; D is undetermined. The sequence was collected from a woman aged 25 to 39 in good health and CMV-seropositive. CDR3 bases: TGTGCCAGCAGCACCGTGAGAGGTTCCGAGCAGTACTTC. Translating it yields CASSTVRGSEQYF. The variable domain in full, completed from reference TRBV7-2 and TRBJ2-7, reads GAGVSQSPSNKVTEKGKDVELRCDPISGHTALYWYRQSLGQGLEFLIYFQGNSAPDKSGLPSDRFSAERTGGSVSTLTIQRTQQEDSAVYLCASSTVRGSEQYFGPGTRLTVT.